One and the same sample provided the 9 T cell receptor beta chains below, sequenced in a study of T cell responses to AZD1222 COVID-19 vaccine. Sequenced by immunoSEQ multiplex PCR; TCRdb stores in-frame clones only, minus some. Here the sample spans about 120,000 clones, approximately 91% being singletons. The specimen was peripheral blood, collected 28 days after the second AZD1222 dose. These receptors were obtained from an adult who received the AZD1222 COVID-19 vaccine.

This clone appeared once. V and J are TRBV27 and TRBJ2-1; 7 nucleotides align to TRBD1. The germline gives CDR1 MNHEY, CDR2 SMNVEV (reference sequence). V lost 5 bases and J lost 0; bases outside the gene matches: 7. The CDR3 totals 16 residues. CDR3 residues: CASSGGQTYSYNEQFF. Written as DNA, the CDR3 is TGTGCCAGCAGTGGGGGACAGACCTACTCCTACAATGAGCAGTTCTTC.

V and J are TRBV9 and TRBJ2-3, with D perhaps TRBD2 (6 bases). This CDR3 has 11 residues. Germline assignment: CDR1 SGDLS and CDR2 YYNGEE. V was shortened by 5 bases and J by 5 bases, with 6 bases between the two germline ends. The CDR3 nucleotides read TGTGCCAGCAGGGGGGGAGATACGCAGTATTTT. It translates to CASRGGDTQYF.

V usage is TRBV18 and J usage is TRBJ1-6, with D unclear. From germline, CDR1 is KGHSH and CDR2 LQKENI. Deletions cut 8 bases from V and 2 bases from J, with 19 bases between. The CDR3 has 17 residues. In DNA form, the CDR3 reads TGTGCCAGCGCAAGCCGGGCGCAAGGCCCCTATAATTCACCCCTCCACTTT. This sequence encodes CASASRAQGPYNSPLHF.

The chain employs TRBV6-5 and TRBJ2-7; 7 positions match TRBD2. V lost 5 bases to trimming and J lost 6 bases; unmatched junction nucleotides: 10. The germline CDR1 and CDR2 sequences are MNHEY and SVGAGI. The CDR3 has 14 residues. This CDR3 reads CASSTREGLGEQYF. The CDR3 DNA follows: TGTGCCAGCAGTACTAGGGAGGGGCTGGGCGAGCAGTACTTC.

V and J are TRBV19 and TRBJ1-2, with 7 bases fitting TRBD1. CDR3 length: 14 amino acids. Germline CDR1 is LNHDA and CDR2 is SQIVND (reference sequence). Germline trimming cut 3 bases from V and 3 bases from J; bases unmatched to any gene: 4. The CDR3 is CASSIYRGDYGYTF. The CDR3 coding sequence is TGTGCCAGTAGTATTTACAGGGGCGACTATGGCTACACCTTC.

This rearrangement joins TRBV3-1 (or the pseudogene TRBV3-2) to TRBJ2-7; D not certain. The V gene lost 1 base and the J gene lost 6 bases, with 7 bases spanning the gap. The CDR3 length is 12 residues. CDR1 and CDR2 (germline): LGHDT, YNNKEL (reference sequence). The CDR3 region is CASSQGSGEQYF. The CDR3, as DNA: TGTGCCAGCAGCCAAGGGTCCGGCGAGCAGTACTTC.

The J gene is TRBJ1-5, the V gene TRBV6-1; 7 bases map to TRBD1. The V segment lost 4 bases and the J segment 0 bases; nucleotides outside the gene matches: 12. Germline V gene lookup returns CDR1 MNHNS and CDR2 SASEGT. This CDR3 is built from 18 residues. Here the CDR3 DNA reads TGTGCCAGCAGTGGCGAGGGGACAGTGGGTTATAGCAATCAGCCCCAGCATTTT. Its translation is CASSGEGTVGYSNQPQHF.

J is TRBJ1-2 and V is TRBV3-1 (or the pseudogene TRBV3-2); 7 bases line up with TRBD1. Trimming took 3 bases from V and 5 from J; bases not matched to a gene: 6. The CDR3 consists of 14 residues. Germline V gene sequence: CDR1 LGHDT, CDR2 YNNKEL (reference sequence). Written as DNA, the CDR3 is TGTGCCAGCAGCCACTGGGACAGCCGGTATGGCTACACCTTC. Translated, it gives CASSHWDSRYGYTF.

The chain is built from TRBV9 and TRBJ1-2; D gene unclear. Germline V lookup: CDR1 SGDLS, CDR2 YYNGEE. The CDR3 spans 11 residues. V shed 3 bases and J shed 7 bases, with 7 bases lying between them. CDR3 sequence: CASSGVVGYTF. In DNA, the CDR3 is TGTGCCAGCAGCGGAGTGGTTGGCTACACCTTC.